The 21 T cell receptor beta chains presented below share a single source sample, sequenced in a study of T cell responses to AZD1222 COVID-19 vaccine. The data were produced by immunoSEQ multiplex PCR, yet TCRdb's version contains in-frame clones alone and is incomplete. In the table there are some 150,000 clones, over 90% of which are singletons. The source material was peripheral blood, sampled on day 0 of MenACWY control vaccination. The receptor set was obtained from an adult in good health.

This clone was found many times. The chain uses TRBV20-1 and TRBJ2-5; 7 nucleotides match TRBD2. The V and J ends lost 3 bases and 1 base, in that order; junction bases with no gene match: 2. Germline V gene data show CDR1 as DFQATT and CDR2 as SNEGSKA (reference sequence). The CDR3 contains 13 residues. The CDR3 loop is CSASTGGQETQYF. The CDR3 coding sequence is TGCAGTGCTAGTACGGGGGGCCAAGAGACCCAGTACTTC.

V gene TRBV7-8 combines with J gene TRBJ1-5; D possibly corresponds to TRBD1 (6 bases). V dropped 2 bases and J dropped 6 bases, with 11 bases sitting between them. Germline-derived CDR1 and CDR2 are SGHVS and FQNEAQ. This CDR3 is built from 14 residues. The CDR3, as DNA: TGTGCCAGCAGCTTAATTCGGGGGCGTCAGCCCCAGCATTTT. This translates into CASSLIRGRQPQHF. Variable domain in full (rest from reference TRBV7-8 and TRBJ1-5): GAGVSQSPRYKVAKRGQDVALRCDPISGHVSLFWYQQALGQGPEFLTYFQNEAQLDKSGLPSDRFFAERPEGSVSTLKIQRTQQEDSAVYLCASSLIRGRQPQHFGDGTRLSIL.

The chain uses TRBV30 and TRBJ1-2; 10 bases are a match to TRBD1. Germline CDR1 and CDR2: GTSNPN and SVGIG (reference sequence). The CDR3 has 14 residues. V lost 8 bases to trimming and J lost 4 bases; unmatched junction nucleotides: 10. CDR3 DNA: TGTGCCAGGGCGGACAGGGGGAGAAGCTATGGCTACACCTTC. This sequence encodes CARADRGRSYGYTF.

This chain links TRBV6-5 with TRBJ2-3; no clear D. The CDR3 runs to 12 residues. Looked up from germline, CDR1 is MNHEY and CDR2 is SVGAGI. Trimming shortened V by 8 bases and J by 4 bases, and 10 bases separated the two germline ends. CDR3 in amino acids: CASWELPDTQYF. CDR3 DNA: TGTGCCAGCTGGGAATTGCCAGATACGCAGTATTTT.

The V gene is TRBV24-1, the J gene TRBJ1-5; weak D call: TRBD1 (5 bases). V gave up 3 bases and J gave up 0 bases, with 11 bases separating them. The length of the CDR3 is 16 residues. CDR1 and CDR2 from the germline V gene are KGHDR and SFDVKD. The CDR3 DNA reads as TGTGCCACCAGTGATAGGTTGAGGGGTAGCAATCAGCCCCAGCATTTT. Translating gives CATSDRLRGSNQPQHF.

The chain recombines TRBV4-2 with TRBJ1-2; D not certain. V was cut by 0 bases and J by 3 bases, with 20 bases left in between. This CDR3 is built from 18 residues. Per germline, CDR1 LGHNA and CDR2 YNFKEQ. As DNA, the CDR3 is TGTGCCAGCAGCCAAGATGAGGCACGGAGGGAACTTGACTATGGCTACACCTTC. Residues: CASSQDEARRELDYGYTF.

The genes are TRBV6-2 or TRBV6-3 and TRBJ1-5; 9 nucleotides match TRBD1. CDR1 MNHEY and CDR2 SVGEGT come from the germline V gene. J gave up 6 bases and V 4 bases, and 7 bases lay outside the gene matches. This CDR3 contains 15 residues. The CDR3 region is CASSFHRQGGQPQHF. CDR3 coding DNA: TGTGCCAGCAGTTTCCACCGACAGGGGGGTCAGCCCCAGCATTTT.

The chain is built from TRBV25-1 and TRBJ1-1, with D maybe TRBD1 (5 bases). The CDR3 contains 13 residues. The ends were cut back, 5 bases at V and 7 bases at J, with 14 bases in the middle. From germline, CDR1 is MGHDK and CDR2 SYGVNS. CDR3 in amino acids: CASSKTGGLEAFF. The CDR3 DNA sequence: TGTGCCAGCAGTAAAACAGGAGGTCTTGAAGCTTTCTTT.

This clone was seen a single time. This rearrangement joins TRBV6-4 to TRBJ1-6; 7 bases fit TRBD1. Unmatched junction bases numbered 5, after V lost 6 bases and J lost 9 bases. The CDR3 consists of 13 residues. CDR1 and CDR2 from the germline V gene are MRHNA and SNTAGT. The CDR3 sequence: CASRSGGFSPLHF. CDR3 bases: TGTGCCAGCAGGTCAGGGGGGTTTTCACCCCTCCACTTT.

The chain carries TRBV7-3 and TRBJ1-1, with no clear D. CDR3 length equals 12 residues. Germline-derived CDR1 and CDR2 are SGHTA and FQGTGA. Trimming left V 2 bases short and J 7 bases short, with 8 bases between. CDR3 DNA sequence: TGTGCCAGCAGCTTAGACGGAGTTGAAGCTTTCTTT. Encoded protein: CASSLDGVEAFF.

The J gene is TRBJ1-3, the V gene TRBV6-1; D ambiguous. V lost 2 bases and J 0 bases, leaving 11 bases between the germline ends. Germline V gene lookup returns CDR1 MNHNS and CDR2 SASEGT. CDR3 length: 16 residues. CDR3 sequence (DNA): TGTGCCAGCAGTGAATTGGGCGGGAACTCTGGAAACACCATATATTTT. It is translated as CASSELGGNSGNTIYF.

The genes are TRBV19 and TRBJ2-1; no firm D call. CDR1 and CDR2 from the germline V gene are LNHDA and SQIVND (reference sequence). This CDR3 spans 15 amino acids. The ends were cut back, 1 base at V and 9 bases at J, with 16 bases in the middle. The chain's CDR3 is CASSIVVGNSFEQFF. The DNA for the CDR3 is TGTGCCAGTAGTATAGTTGTGGGAAACTCTTTTGAGCAGTTCTTC.

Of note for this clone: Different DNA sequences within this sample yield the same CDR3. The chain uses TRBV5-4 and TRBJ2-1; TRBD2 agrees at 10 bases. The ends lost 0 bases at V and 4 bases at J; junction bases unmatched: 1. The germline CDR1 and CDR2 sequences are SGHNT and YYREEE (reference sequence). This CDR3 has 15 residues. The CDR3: CASSLGTSGYNEQFF. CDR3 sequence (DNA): TGTGCCAGCAGCTTGGGGACTAGCGGATACAATGAGCAGTTCTTC.

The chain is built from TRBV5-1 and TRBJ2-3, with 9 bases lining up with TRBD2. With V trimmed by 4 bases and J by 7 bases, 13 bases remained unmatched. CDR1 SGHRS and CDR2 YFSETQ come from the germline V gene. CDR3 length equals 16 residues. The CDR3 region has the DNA TGCGCCAGCAGCAACCTTAATGCGGGGGGGACGAATACGCAGTATTTT. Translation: CASSNLNAGGTNTQYF.

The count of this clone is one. CDR3 DNA: TGCGCCAGCAGCCCCGGGACTCCCAATGAGGGGGAAGCTTTCTTT. Amino acids: CASSPGTPNEGEAFF. The V gene is TRBV5-1, the J gene TRBJ1-1; maybe TRBD1 (5 bases). Deletions cut 4 bases from V and 8 bases from J, with 21 bases between. This CDR3 spans 15 amino acids. The germline V gene has CDR1 SGHRS and CDR2 YFSETQ. The full variable domain, its missing parts supplied by reference TRBV5-1 and TRBJ1-1, is KAGVTQTPRYLIKTRGQQVTLSCSPISGHRSVSWYQQTPGQGLQFLFEYFSETQRNKGNFPGRFSGRQFSNSRSEMNVSTLELGDSALYLCASSPGTPNEGEAFFGQGTRLTVV.

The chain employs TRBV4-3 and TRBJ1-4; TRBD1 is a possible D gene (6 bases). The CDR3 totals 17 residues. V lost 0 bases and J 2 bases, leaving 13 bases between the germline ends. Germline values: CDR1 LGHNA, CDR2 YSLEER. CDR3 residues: CASSQDPRGTTNEKLFF. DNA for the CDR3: TGCGCCAGCAGCCAAGATCCCAGGGGAACTACTAATGAAAAACTGTTTTTT.

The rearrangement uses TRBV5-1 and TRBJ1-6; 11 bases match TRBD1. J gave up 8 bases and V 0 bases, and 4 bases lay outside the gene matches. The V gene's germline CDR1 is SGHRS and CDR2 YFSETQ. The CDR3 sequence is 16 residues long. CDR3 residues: CASSLGTGGWYSPLHF. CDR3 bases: TGCGCCAGCAGCTTGGGGACAGGGGGCTGGTATTCACCCCTCCACTTT.

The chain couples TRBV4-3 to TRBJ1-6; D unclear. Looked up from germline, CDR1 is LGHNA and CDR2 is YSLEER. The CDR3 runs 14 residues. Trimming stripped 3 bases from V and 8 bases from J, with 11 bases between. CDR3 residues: CASSHRSPDSPLHF. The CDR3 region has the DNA TGCGCCAGCAGCCATCGGAGTCCAGATTCACCCCTCCACTTT.

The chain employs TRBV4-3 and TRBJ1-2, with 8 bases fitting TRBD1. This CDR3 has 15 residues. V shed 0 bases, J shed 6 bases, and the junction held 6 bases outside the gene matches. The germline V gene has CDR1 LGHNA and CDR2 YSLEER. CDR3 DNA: TGCGCCAGCAGCCAAGAACTTGGACAGGGCCATGGCTACACCTTC. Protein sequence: CASSQELGQGHGYTF.

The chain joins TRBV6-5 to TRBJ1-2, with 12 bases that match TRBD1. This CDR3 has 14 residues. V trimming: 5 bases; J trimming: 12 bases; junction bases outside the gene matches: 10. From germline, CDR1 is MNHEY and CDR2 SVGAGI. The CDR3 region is CASSRPGTGGVHTF. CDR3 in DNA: TGTGCCAGCAGTCGCCCCGGGACAGGGGGCGTTCACACCTTC.

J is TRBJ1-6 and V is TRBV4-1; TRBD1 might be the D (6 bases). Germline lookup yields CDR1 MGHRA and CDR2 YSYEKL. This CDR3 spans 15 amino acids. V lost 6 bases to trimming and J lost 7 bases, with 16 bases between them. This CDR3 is CASRENRVWNSPLHF. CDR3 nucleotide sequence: TGCGCCAGCAGAGAAAACAGGGTTTGGAATTCACCCCTCCACTTT.